This paragraph reports one T cell receptor beta chain. Its cognate antigen is unknown. These data originate in a study of early T cells in non-severe SARS-CoV-2 infection. Individual cDNA molecules received unique molecular identifiers during library preparation. TCRdb reprocessed the 5' RACE reads with MiXCR, giving one entry per CDR3 protein. The sample lists some 58,000 distinct CDR3 sequences; around 11% were seen once. The study's findings and limits: The VDJdb matching leaned toward anti-spike CD8 responses and overlooked private and CD4 specificities.

Germline V gene sequence: CDR1 LGHNA, CDR2 YSLEER. The V and J ends lost 4 bases and 5 bases, in that order; junction bases with no gene match: 10. The CDR3 consists of 17 residues. The genes are TRBV4-3 and TRBJ2-5; 13 bases are shared with TRBD2. The sample here was whole blood, taken at baseline. The receptor comes from an adult who was a healthcare worker with PCR-confirmed SARS-CoV-2 infection or an uninfected control (not recorded which). The CDR3, as DNA: TGCGCCAGCAGCCCGGGACTAGCGGGGAGGGAGTTGGAGACCCAGTACTTC. Its translation is CASSPGLAGRELETQYF.